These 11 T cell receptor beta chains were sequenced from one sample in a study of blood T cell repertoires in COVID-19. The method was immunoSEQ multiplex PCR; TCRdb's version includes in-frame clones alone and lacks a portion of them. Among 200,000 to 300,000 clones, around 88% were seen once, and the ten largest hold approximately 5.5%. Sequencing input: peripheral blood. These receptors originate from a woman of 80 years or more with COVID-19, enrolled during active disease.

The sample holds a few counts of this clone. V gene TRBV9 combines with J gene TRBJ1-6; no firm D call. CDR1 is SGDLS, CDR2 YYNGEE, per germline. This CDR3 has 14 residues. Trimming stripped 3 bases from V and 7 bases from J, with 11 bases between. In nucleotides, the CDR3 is TGTGCCAGCAGCGGCGACAAGACAAATTCACCCCTCCACTTT. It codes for CASSGDKTNSPLHF. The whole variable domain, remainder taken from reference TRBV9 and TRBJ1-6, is DSGVTQTPKHLITATGQRVTLRCSPRSGDLSVYWYQQSLDQGLQFLIQYYNGEERAKGNILERFSAQQFPDLHSELNLSSLELGDSALYFCASSGDKTNSPLHFGNGTRLTVT.

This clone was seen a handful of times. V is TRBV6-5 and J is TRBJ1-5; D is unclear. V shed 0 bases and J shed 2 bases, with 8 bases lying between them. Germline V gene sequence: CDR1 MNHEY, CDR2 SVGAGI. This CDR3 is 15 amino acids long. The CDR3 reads CASSYSGLGNQPQHF. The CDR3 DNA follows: TGTGCCAGCAGTTACTCCGGGTTAGGCAATCAGCCCCAGCATTTT.

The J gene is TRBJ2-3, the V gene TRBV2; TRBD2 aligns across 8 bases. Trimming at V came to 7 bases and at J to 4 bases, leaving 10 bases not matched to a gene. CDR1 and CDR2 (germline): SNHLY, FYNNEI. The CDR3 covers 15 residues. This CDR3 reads CASISGGGPSDTQYF. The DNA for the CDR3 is TGTGCCAGCATCTCTGGCGGGGGGCCATCAGATACGCAGTATTTT.

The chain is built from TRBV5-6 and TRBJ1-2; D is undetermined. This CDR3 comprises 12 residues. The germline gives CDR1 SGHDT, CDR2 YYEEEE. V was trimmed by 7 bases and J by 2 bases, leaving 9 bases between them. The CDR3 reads CASHAGNYGYTF. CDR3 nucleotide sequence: TGTGCCAGCCACGCGGGGAACTATGGCTACACCTTC.

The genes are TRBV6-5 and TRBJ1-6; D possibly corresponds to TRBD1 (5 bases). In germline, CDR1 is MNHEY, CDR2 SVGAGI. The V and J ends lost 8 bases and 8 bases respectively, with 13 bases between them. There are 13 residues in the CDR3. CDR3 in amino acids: CASRDSRDSPLHF. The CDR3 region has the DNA TGTGCCAGCCGGGACTCCCGAGATTCACCCCTCCACTTT.

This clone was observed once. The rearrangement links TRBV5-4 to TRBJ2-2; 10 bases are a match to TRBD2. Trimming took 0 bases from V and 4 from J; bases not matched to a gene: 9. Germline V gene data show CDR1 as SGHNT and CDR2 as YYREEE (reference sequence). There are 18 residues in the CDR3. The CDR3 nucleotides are TGTGCCAGCAGCTTGGGATTTCTAGCGGGGGCCCCCACCGGGGAGCTGTTTTTT. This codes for CASSLGFLAGAPTGELFF.

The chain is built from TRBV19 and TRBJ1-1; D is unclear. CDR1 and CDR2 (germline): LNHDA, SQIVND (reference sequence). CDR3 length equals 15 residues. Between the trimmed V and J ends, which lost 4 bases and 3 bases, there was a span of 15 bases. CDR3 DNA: TGTGCCAGTAGTAGGGATAGCGGTCGGTACACTGAAGCTTTCTTT. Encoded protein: CASSRDSGRYTEAFF.

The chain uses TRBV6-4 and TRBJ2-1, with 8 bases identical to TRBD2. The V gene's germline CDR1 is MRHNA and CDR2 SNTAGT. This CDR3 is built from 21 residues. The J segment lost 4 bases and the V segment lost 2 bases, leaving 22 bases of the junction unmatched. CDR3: CASSDGGLVPEIRNSYNEQFF. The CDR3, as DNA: TGTGCCAGCAGTGACGGGGGACTAGTCCCCGAAATCAGAAATAGTTACAATGAGCAGTTCTTC.

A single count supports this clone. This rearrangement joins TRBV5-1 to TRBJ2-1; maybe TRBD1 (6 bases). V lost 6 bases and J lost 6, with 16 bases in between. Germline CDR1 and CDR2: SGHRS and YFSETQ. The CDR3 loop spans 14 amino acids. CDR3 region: CASTLLLDSNEQFF. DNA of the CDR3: TGCGCCAGCACCCTTCTGCTGGACAGCAATGAGCAGTTCTTC.

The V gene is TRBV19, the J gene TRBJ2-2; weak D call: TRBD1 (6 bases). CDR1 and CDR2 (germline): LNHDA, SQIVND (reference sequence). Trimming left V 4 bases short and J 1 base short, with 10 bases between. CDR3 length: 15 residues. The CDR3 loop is CASSSRGGNTGELFF. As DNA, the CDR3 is TGTGCCAGTAGTAGCAGGGGCGGGAACACCGGGGAGCTGTTTTTT.

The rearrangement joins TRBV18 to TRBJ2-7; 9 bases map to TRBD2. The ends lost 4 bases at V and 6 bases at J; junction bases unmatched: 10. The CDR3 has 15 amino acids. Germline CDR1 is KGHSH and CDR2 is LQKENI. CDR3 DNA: TGTGCCAGCTCACGTAGCGGGGGTCGAGTATCCGAGCAGTACTTC. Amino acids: CASSRSGGRVSEQYF. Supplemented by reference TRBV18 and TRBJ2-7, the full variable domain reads NAGVMQNPRHLVRRRGQEARLRCSPMKGHSHVYWYRQLPEEGLKFMVYLQKENIIDESGMPKERFSAEFPKEGPSILRIQQVVRGDSAAYFCASSRSGGRVSEQYFGPGTRLTVT.